This is a list of T cell receptor beta chains from one sample in a study of blood T cell repertoires in COVID-19. Generated by immunoSEQ multiplex PCR, the TCRdb table keeps only in-frame clones and is missing some. The profile shows 110,000 to 150,000 clones, roughly 76% of them singletons. Sequencing used peripheral blood. Receptors were obtained from a man older than 75 with acute or convalescent COVID-19. The CDR3 runs from the conserved cysteine through the conserved F or W. A D gene is named only where the DNA matches it firmly. Clone size is not always given. Where it is, it says once, few, many or a class for expanded clones.

TRBJ1-2 | . | TRBV7-2 | . | TGTGCCAGCAGCTCCAGAGGCCAGAGGGGCTACACCTTC | CASSSRGQRGYTF
TRBJ1-2 | . | TRBV5-8 | . | TGTGCCAGCAGCTTGGTAAATAAAGGGGGAGATGGCTACACCTTC | CASSLVNKGGDGYTF
TRBJ2-1 | TRBD1 | TRBV7-9 | . | TGTGCCAGCACCCGGGACAGGGTACGCAATGAGCAGTTCTTC | CASTRDRVRNEQFF
TRBJ2-5 | TRBD1 | TRBV24-1 | . | TGTGCCACCAGTGATGCCCTTTGGAGGACAGGGGAAGAGACCCAGTACTTC | CATSDALWRTGEETQYF
TRBJ2-1 | TRBD2 | TRBV4-3 | . | TGCGCCAGCAGCCAAGTAGCGGGGGGATTTATTGAGCAGTTCTTC | CASSQVAGGFIEQFF
TRBJ1-6 | . | TRBV7-9 | . | TGTGCCAGCAGCTCCTGGACAGAATCGCCCCTCCACTTT | CASSSWTESPLHF
TRBJ2-6 | . | TRBV18 | . | TGTGCCAGCTCACGGGACAATGGGGCCAACGTCCTGACTTTC | CASSRDNGANVLTF
TRBJ1-5 | . | TRBV6-2/TRBV6-3 | few | TGTGCCAGCAGTTACCAGGGCAATCAGCCCCAGCATTTT | CASSYQGNQPQHF
TRBJ2-3 | . | TRBV5-1 | . | TGCGCCAGCAGCTTGAACGGAGATAGCACAGATACGCAGTATTTT | CASSLNGDSTDTQYF
TRBJ1-1 | . | TRBV19 | . | TGTGCCAGTAGTATCGACCCGTGGAGGGAGACTGAAGCTTTCTTT | CASSIDPWRETEAFF
TRBJ2-4 | TRBD1 | TRBV19 | . | TGTGCCAGGGGACAGGGGCAAGCCAAAAACATTCAGTACTTC | CARGQGQAKNIQYF
TRBJ2-3 | . | TRBV3-1/TRBV3-2 | . | TGTGCCAGCAGCCTGTTACGCGGAGGGGACGTGGCGCAGTATTTT | CASSLLRGGDVAQYF
TRBJ2-5 | . | TRBV29-1 | . | TGCAGCGTGCCTCAGGGGAAGGGAGAGACCCAGTACTTC | CSVPQGKGETQYF
TRBJ2-3 | TRBD2 | TRBV7-2 | . | TGTGCCAGCAGCCGGAGCGGGGGTGGAGATACGCAGTATTTT | CASSRSGGGDTQYF
TRBJ2-1 | TRBD1 | TRBV15 | . | TGTGCCACCAGTAGAGCGCTGCGACAGGGTCCCTACAATGAGCAGTTCTTC | CATSRALRQGPYNEQFF
TRBJ2-7 | TRBD1 | TRBV5-1 | . | TGCGCCAGCAGCTTGGAAGGACAGGGGGCCAACGAGCAGTACTTC | CASSLEGQGANEQYF
TRBJ2-1 | . | TRBV5-1 | . | TGCGCCAGCAGCTTGGGCAGACTCTACAATGAGCAGTTCTTC | CASSLGRLYNEQFF
TRBJ2-7 | . | TRBV6-2/TRBV6-3 | . | TGTGCCAGCAGTACAGGGAGAATAACTCTTCCCACCTACGAGCAGTACTTC | CASSTGRITLPTYEQYF
TRBJ2-3 | . | TRBV29-1 | . | TGCAGCGTTAGTTCCACATCTAGCACAGATACGCAGTATTTT | CSVSSTSSTDTQYF
TRBJ2-5 | TRBD1 | TRBV4-2 | . | TGTGCCAGCAGCCAATCTTTGGGACAGGGAAAAGAGACCCAGTACTTC | CASSQSLGQGKETQYF
TRBJ2-7 | TRBD2 | TRBV9 | . | TGTGCCAGCAGCGCTCATCCGGGACTAGCGTACGAGCAGTACTTC | CASSAHPGLAYEQYF
TRBJ1-2 | . | TRBV5-4 | . | TGTGCCAGCAGCTTGAATCGGGGGGTAATCTATGGCTACACCTTC | CASSLNRGVIYGYTF
TRBJ2-3 | TRBD2 | TRBV19 | . | TGTGCCAGTATGGGCGGGGGGTCCGGAGACTACACAGATACGCAGTATTTT | CASMGGGSGDYTDTQYF
TRBJ2-2 | TRBD2 | TRBV18 | . | TGTGCCAGCTCACCACTTGGACTAGGGAGGACCGGGGAGCTGTTTTTT | CASSPLGLGRTGELFF
TRBJ2-2 | . | TRBV5-1 | . | TGCGCCAGCAGCTTGGCGAACAGCAAGTCCACCGGGGAGCTGTTTTTT | CASSLANSKSTGELFF
TRBJ1-2 | . | TRBV2 | . | TGTGCCAGCAAACTCGACAGCTATGGCTACACCTTC | CASKLDSYGYTF
TRBJ1-1 | . | TRBV15 | . | TGTGCCACCAGCAGAGATCCCCGGGAGGGGCGGAACACTGAAGCTTTCTTT | CATSRDPREGRNTEAFF
TRBJ1-2 | TRBD1 | TRBV29-1 | . | TGCAGCGTTGACTTACGGCGGGACAGGGGCATCTATGGCTACACCTTC | CSVDLRRDRGIYGYTF
TRBJ1-6 | . | TRBV13 | few | TGTGCCAGCAGCCCCCGGGGTTCACCCCTCCACTTT | CASSPRGSPLHF
TRBJ2-6 | TRBD2 | TRBV7-2 | . | TGTGCCAGCAGCGCGCAACCTAGCGGGGGGATTGGGGCCAACGTCCTGACTTTC | CASSAQPSGGIGANVLTF
TRBJ2-1 | . | TRBV21-1 | . | TGTGCCAGCAGCGACAGGGGAATCTTC | CASSDRGIF
TRBJ2-3 | . | TRBV7-2 | . | TGTGCCAGCAGCACACAGGGAGATACGCAGTATTTT | CASSTQGDTQYF
TRBJ2-6 | . | TRBV15 | once | TGTGCCACCAGCAGAGGAGGCCCTGGGGCCAACGTCCTGACTTTC | CATSRGGPGANVLTF
TRBJ2-5 | . | TRBV5-1 | . | TGCGCCAGCAGCTTGGTTGTCTCTCAAGAGACCCAGTACTTC | CASSLVVSQETQYF
TRBJ1-6 | TRBD1 | TRBV13 | . | TGTGCCAGCAGCATAAACAGGGGTAATAGTTCACCCCTCCACTTT | CASSINRGNSSPLHF
TRBJ1-1 | . | TRBV5-4 | . | TGTGCCAGCAGCTTGGGACAGGTTAACACTGAAGCTTTCTTT | CASSLGQVNTEAFF
TRBJ1-5 | TRBD1 | TRBV2 | once | TGTGCCAGCAGTGGGACAGGAGGATATCAGCCCCAGCATTTT | CASSGTGGYQPQHF
TRBJ1-1 | . | TRBV18 | . | TGTGCCAGCTCACCAGTTTCGGGGATGAAGAACACTGAAGCTTTCTTT | CASSPVSGMKNTEAFF
TRBJ1-5 | TRBD1 | TRBV4-2 | few | TGTGCCAGCAGCCAAGATATGACAGGGCTCCAGCCCCAGCATTTT | CASSQDMTGLQPQHF